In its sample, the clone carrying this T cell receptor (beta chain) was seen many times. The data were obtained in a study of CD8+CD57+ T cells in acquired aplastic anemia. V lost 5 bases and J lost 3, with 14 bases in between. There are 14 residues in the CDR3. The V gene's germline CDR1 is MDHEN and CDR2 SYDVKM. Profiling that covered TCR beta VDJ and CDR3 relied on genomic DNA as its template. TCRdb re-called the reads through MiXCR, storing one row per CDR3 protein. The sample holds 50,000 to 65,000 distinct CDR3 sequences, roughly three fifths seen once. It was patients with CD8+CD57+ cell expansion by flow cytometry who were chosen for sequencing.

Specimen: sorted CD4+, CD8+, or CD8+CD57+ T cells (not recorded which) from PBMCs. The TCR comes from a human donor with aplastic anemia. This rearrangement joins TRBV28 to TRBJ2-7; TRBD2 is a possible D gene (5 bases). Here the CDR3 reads CASSHGEGSYEQYF. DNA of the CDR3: TGTGCCAGCAGTCACGGCGAGGGCAGCTACGAGCAGTACTTC.